The clone carrying this TCR beta chain was counted ten times or more. Its antigen remains unknown. This specimen comes from a study of Graves' ophthalmopathy and Graves' hyperthyroidism. General study results and limits: Both an approximately 68% sensitivity and a roughly 72% specificity characterized the model's predictions of ophthalmopathy progression.

Active ophthalmopathy (CAS at least 3, NOSPECS at least 4), lasting under 3 months. Other autoimmune disease, uncontrolled infection, pregnancy and lactation led to exclusion. Beta-chain TCR CDR3 regions were amplified from RNA transcripts. The first-round RT-PCR employed HTBI primers together with the Qiagen OneStep RT-PCR kit. A multiplex PCR was then performed as the second round. In TCRdb, the multiplex PCR reads were re-called with MiXCR into one record per CDR3 protein. The table lists about 210,000 distinct CDR3 sequences, about 32% of them singletons. The TCR comes from a man between 45 and 60 years old with Graves' ophthalmopathy. The source material was peripheral blood.

The CDR3 nucleotides read TGTGCCAGCAGTGTTGAGGGGCAGGGCAATCAGCCCCAGCATTTT. Encoded protein: CASSVEGQGNQPQHF. V gene TRBV2 combines with J gene TRBJ1-5, with TRBD1 as a possible D gene (5 bases). Trimming shortened V by 4 bases and J by 2 bases, and 12 bases separated the two germline ends. CDR1 and CDR2 (germline): SNHLY, FYNNEI. The CDR3 runs to 15 residues. Using reference TRBV2 and TRBJ1-5 for the parts outside the CDR3, the full variable domain is EPEVTQTPSHQVTQMGQEVILRCVPISNHLYFYWYRQILGQKVEFLVSFYNNEISEKSEIFDDQFSVERPDGSNFTLKIRSTKLEDSAMYFCASSVEGQGNQPQHFGDGTRLSIL.